Listed here are 10 T cell receptor beta chains from one sample, sequenced in a study of breast tumors, draining lymph nodes, adjacent tissues. TCRdb itself ran the multiplex PCR reads through MiXCR, one entry per CDR3 protein. The sample contains around 230,000 distinct CDR3 sequences, about 30% of which appear only once. Samples came from axillary lymph nodes draining the breast cancer. The sequenced sample was axillary lymph node tissue. The receptors come from a female donor with breast cancer. Some clones in this sample may be carry-over from other donors' samples.

The chain links TRBV7-7 to TRBJ2-5, with D possibly TRBD2 on 6 matching bases. The germline V gene has CDR1 SSHAT and CDR2 FNYEAQ (reference sequence). The CDR3 is 13 residues long. CDR3 coding DNA: TGTGCTCGCGGGTTGGAGCGCGGGGAGGCCCAGTACTTC. Residues: CARGLERGEAQYF. The full variable domain, rest sourced from reference TRBV7-7 and TRBJ2-5, is GAGVSQSPRYKVTKRGQDVTLRCDPISSHATLYWYQQALGQGPEFLTYFNYEAQPDKSGLPSDRFSAERPEGSISTLTIQRTEQRDSAMYRCARGLERGEAQYFGPGTRLLVL.

This clonotype was picked up many times. The chain carries TRBV20-1 and TRBJ2-5; possibly TRBD1 for D (6 bases). Germline V gene sequence: CDR1 DFQATT, CDR2 SNEGSKA (reference sequence). Trimming cost V 6 bases and J 5 bases, with 16 bases left between them. The CDR3 runs 13 residues. The CDR3, as DNA: TGCAGTGCCCACGGACAGCCGGGGGAGACCCAGTACTTC. Translation: CSAHGQPGETQYF.

This chain links TRBV5-6 with TRBJ1-4; 9 bases fit TRBD1. The CDR3 contains 12 residues. Trimming took 4 bases from V and 13 from J; bases not matched to a gene: 5. The V gene's germline CDR1 is SGHDT and CDR2 YYEEEE. CDR3 sequence (DNA): TGTGCCAGCAGCCGGGGACAGGGCGTACTGTTTTTT. It yields the protein CASSRGQGVLFF. The complete variable domain, with remaining parts taken from reference TRBV5-6 and TRBJ1-4, reads DAGVTQSPTHLIKTRGQQVTLRCSPKSGHDTVSWYQQALGQGPQFIFQYYEEEERQRGNFPDRFSGHQFPNYSSELNVNALLLGDSALYLCASSRGQGVLFFGSGTQLSVL.

This clonotype appeared many times. V is TRBV6-5 and J is TRBJ2-3; no clear D. V gave up 2 bases and J gave up 2 bases, with 5 bases separating them. Germline CDR1 reads MNHEY; CDR2 reads SVGAGI. The CDR3 is made up of 13 amino acids. The CDR3 DNA reads as TGTGCCAGCAGTTACCTTAACACAGATACGCAGTATTTT. Translating it yields CASSYLNTDTQYF.

In its sample, this clonotype was seen many times. The chain couples TRBV19 to TRBJ1-5, with D perhaps matching TRBD1 (6 bases). CDR1 LNHDA and CDR2 SQIVND come from the germline V gene (reference sequence). V was clipped by 6 bases and J by 4 bases, with 16 bases between them. The CDR3 spans 15 residues. CDR3 sequence reads: CASRRGQGANQPQHF. The CDR3 nucleotides read TGTGCCAGTAGAAGGGGACAAGGCGCTAATCAGCCCCAGCATTTT.

This chain connects TRBV6-2 or TRBV6-3 to TRBJ2-1, with 12 bases aligning to TRBD2. CDR1 and CDR2 from the germline V gene are MNHEY and SVGEGT. The junction had 17 bases not matched to a gene; V was cut back by 2 bases and J by 3 bases. The CDR3 is 21 amino acids. In DNA, the CDR3 is TGTGCCAGCAGTTACCCCTTACGGACTAGCGGGGCCGACCCTCACTACAATGAGCAGTTCTTC. Protein: CASSYPLRTSGADPHYNEQFF.

In the case of this clonotype: At one end the junction does not follow the germline gene, possibly because of a read error. This sequence joins TRBV3-1 and TRBJ2-6; 9 nucleotides align to TRBD1. CDR1 is LGHDT and CDR2 is YNNKEL in the germline V gene (reference sequence). The CDR3 covers 18 residues. The CDR3 sequence is CASSLLRTGVAGADVLTF. In DNA form, the CDR3 reads TGTGCCAGCAGCCTGTTGAGGACAGGGGTGGCTGGGGCCGACGTCCTGACTTTC. Full variable domain (outside the CDR3, taken from reference TRBV3-1 and TRBJ2-6): DTAVSQTPKYLVTQMGNDKSIKCEQNLGHDTMYWYKQDSKKFLKIMFSYNNKELIINETVPNRFSPKSPDKAHLNLHINSLELGDSAVYFCASSLLRTGVAGADVLTFGAGSRLTVL.

The V and J genes are TRBV7-9 and TRBJ2-7; TRBD2 aligns across 7 bases. This CDR3 has 13 amino acids. Germline trimming cut 8 bases from V and 4 bases from J; bases unmatched to any gene: 8. Looked up from germline, CDR1 is SEHNR and CDR2 is FQNEAQ (reference sequence). CDR3 in amino acids: CASGGGPRYEQYF. The CDR3, as DNA: TGTGCCAGCGGGGGAGGGCCAAGGTACGAGCAGTACTTC.

This clonotype has a count of ten or more. V gene TRBV29-1 combines with J gene TRBJ2-7; TRBD1 might be the D (6 bases). With 3 bases removed from V and 3 bases from J, the gap between germline ends came to 9 bases. The CDR3 extends over 12 amino acids. From germline, CDR1 is SQVTM and CDR2 ANQGSEA. DNA of the CDR3: TGCAGCGTTGAGGCAGGGGTCTACGAGCAGTACTTC. This translates into CSVEAGVYEQYF.

This clonotype was detected many times. Mismatch with germline at one junction end may stem from a read error. The chain combines TRBV14 with TRBJ1-6; D remains unclear. This CDR3 contains 15 residues. CDR1 SGHDN and CDR2 FVKESK come from the germline V gene. CDR3: CASQAELLYNSPPHF. CDR3 DNA sequence: TGTGCCAGCCAAGCCGAGCTCCTATACAATTCACCCCCCCACTTT. The full variable domain, with the rest looked up from reference TRBV14 and TRBJ1-6, is EAGVTQFPSHSVIEKGQTVTLRCDPISGHDNLYWYRRVMGKEIKFLLHFVKESKQDESGMPNNRFLAERTGGTYSTLKVQPAELEDSGVYFCASQAELLYNSPPHFGNGTRLTVT.